The rows below give T cell receptor beta chains drawn from one sample of a study of vaccination effects on CD4 cells after COVID-19. The repertoire was sequenced with immunoSEQ multiplex PCR; TCRdb's copy has only in-frame clones and lacks some. The data hold more than 60,000 clones, with around 70% observed a single time. Their target antigens are unknown. Source: CD4+ T cells from PBMCs cultured without peptide, taken after COVID-19 vaccination. These receptors were collected from a human donor who received a COVID-19 vaccine. Both conserved end residues are part of each CDR3. A D gene is named only where the DNA matches it firmly. Clone size appears in some rows only: once, few, many, or a class for an expanded clone.

D gene,J gene,clone size,V gene,CDR3 protein,CDR3 DNA
-,TRBJ2-2,once,TRBV2,CASKGARTGELFF,TGTGCCAGCAAAGGGGCTCGCACCGGGGAGCTGTTTTTT
TRBD2,TRBJ2-3,-,TRBV18,CASSPLSGGARDTQYF,TGTGCCAGCTCACCACTTAGCGGGGGGGCCCGAGATACGCAGTATTTT
-,TRBJ1-6,-,TRBV28,CASRSGGLRSPLHF,TGTGCCAGCAGATCGGGGGGACTGAGATCACCCCTCCACTTT
-,TRBJ2-3,-,TRBV5-1,CASSPQLGDTQYF,TGCGCCAGCAGCCCTCAGTTGGGGGATACGCAGTATTTT
TRBD1,TRBJ1-2,-,TRBV7-2,CASSFRQGASGYTF,TGTGCCAGCAGCTTTAGACAGGGGGCCTCTGGCTACACCTTC
-,TRBJ1-5,-,TRBV7-2,CASSLAGTQSNQPQHF,TGTGCCAGCAGCTTGGCCGGGACACAGAGCAATCAGCCCCAGCATTTT
TRBD2,TRBJ2-3,-,TRBV19,CASSQLGGGRTDTQYF,TGTGCCAGTAGCCAGCTAGGCGGGGGACGCACAGATACGCAGTATTTT
-,TRBJ2-2,few,TRBV23-1,CASTPDRTNTGELFF,TGCGCCAGCACCCCGGACAGAACGAACACCGGGGAGCTGTTTTTT
-,TRBJ2-4,-,TRBV13,CASSIQGNIQYF,TGTGCCAGCAGCATTCAAGGGAACATTCAGTACTTC
TRBD2,TRBJ2-1,-,TRBV29-1,CSVEDVRGGSYNEQFF,TGCAGCGTTGAAGACGTGCGGGGGGGGTCCTACAATGAGCAGTTCTTC
-,TRBJ1-6,few,TRBV18,CASTNTGTTSPLHF,TGTGCCAGCACTAACACAGGGACCACTTCACCCCTCCACTTT
-,TRBJ1-2,once,TRBV24-1,CATSDIGGGYTF,TGTGCCACCAGTGATATCGGGGGTGGCTACACCTTC